This entry lists 32 T cell receptor beta chains sequenced from one sample in a study of T cell responses to AZD1222 COVID-19 vaccine. The method was immunoSEQ multiplex PCR; TCRdb's version includes in-frame clones alone and lacks a portion of them. The table includes over 150,000 clones, roughly 90% detected once. The sequences come from peripheral blood, collected 28 days after the second AZD1222 dose. These receptors originate from an adult who received the AZD1222 COVID-19 vaccine.

V is TRBV6-5 and J is TRBJ1-1, with D possibly being TRBD1 (5 bases). CDR1 and CDR2 from the germline V gene are MNHEY and SVGAGI. With 5 bases removed from V and 4 bases from J, the gap between germline ends came to 17 bases. The CDR3 extends over 15 amino acids. For the CDR3, the DNA is TGTGCCAGCAGTCCCCGCCGGGAGAGGGGCACTGAAGCTTTCTTT. Its translation is CASSPRRERGTEAFF.

V usage is TRBV9 and J usage is TRBJ2-1; TRBD2 is a possible D gene (6 bases). V dropped 0 bases and J dropped 0 bases, with 10 bases sitting between them. This CDR3 has 16 residues. From germline, CDR1 is SGDLS and CDR2 YYNGEE. CDR3 in amino acids: CASSVDGGSSYNEQFF. The CDR3 DNA reads as TGTGCCAGCAGCGTAGATGGGGGGAGCTCCTACAATGAGCAGTTCTTC.

This rearrangement joins TRBV4-1 to TRBJ1-6, with D unresolved. This CDR3 spans 13 amino acids. Germline V gene sequence: CDR1 MGHRA, CDR2 YSYEKL. The V gene lost 1 base and the J gene lost 9 bases, with 7 bases spanning the gap. The CDR3 DNA is TGCGCCAGCAGCCAAGTTAGGGCTTCACCCCTCCACTTT. It encodes CASSQVRASPLHF.

The chain is built from TRBV2 and TRBJ2-5; 12 bases agree with TRBD2. V was clipped by 8 bases and J by 4 bases; unmatched bases: 14. Germline CDR1 is SNHLY and CDR2 is FYNNEI. There are 17 residues in the CDR3. CDR3 sequence: CASLGLLAGGSPETQYF. Here the CDR3 DNA reads TGTGCCAGCTTGGGGCTACTAGCGGGGGGTTCACCAGAGACCCAGTACTTC.

This chain links TRBV18 with TRBJ2-7, with a weak D call TRBD1 (6 bases). Germline CDR1 is KGHSH and CDR2 is LQKENI. This CDR3 is 16 amino acids long. Trimming stripped 5 bases from V and 6 bases from J, with 23 bases between. For the CDR3, the DNA is TGTGCCAGCTCAACACAACAGGGCCACTTAGGGGCCGAGCAGTACTTC. It translates to CASSTQQGHLGAEQYF.

The chain links TRBV5-1 to TRBJ1-2; tentatively, D is TRBD1 (5 bases). In germline, CDR1 is SGHRS, CDR2 YFSETQ. CDR3 length equals 13 residues. V shed 4 bases and J shed 6 bases, with 13 bases lying between them. CDR3: CASSPPMGDGYTF. Here the CDR3 DNA reads TGCGCCAGCAGCCCCCCCATGGGGGATGGCTACACCTTC.

The rearrangement links TRBV5-4 to TRBJ1-2; D remains ambiguous. CDR1 and CDR2 (germline): SGHNT, YYREEE (reference sequence). The V end was cut by 2 bases, the J end by 0 bases, with 5 bases between. CDR3 length equals 13 residues. As DNA, the CDR3 is TGTGCCAGCAGCTTTGGAACTAACTATGGCTACACCTTC. Amino acid sequence: CASSFGTNYGYTF.

The chain is built from TRBV28 and TRBJ2-7, with D uncertain. There are 13 residues in the CDR3. V dropped 8 bases and J dropped 1 base, with 12 bases sitting between them. Germline assignment: CDR1 MDHEN and CDR2 SYDVKM. In DNA, the CDR3 is TGTGCCAGCTGCTATGGACCTTCCTACGAGCAGTACTTC. Translation gives CASCYGPSYEQYF.

This chain joins TRBV7-9 and TRBJ2-1, with 7 bases fitting TRBD2. The V gene end was trimmed by 1 base and the J gene end by 6 bases; junction bases not matched to a gene: 9. Germline V gene data show CDR1 as SEHNR and CDR2 as FQNEAQ (reference sequence). The CDR3 consists of 16 residues. CDR3 bases: TGTGCCAGCAGCTTAGGACCCTCGGGACTACTCAATGAGCAGTTCTTC. It specifies CASSLGPSGLLNEQFF.

V gene TRBV7-6 combines with J gene TRBJ2-3; 10 bases agree with TRBD1. Germline V gene lookup returns CDR1 SGHVS and CDR2 FNYEAQ. CDR3 size: 16 residues. V dropped 5 bases and J dropped 0; count of bases not matched to a gene: 5. The CDR3 protein is CASSPTGGASTDTQYF. In DNA form, the CDR3 reads TGTGCCAGCAGCCCGACAGGGGGCGCGAGCACAGATACGCAGTATTTT.

For this clone: This sample also contains other DNA sequences that code for the same CDR3. This sequence joins TRBV12-3 or TRBV12-4 and TRBJ1-6; possible D gene TRBD1, 5 bases. CDR3 length: 13 amino acids. V was shortened by 1 base and J by 10 bases, with 8 bases between the two germline ends. The CDR3 DNA is TGTGCCAGCAGTTTAGGGGGCCGCTCACCCCTCCACTTT. Translation gives CASSLGGRSPLHF.

The V and J genes are TRBV5-8 and TRBJ2-2; no definite D call. Trimming took 1 base from V and 2 from J, leaving 6 bases between them. The CDR3 sequence is 14 residues long. Germline assignment: CDR1 SGHTS and CDR2 YDEGEE. The DNA of the CDR3 is TGTGCCAGCAGCTTGCTGCGAAACACCGGGGAGCTGTTTTTT. Translating gives CASSLLRNTGELFF.

The rearrangement joins TRBV12-3 or TRBV12-4 to TRBJ1-2; a weak D match, TRBD1 (6 bases). The CDR3 has 13 amino acids. Between the trimmed V and J ends, which lost 5 bases and 6 bases, there was a span of 13 bases. CDR3 loop: CASSQRRTDGYTF. CDR3 nucleotides: TGTGCCAGCAGTCAACGCCGGACAGATGGCTACACCTTC.

The V and J genes are TRBV6-5 and TRBJ1-5; TRBD1 matches at 9 bases. The CDR3 is 16 amino acids. Germline values: CDR1 MNHEY, CDR2 SVGAGI. J was trimmed by 4 bases and V by 4 bases; bases with no gene match: 8. DNA of the CDR3: TGTGCCAGCAGTTCAGTACAGGGGGCACGGAATCAGCCCCAGCATTTT. It translates to CASSSVQGARNQPQHF.

This clone was seen once. The chain is built from TRBV18 and TRBJ1-1; weak D call: TRBD1 (5 bases). The CDR3 length is 12 residues. The ends were cut back, 4 bases at V and 8 bases at J, with 11 bases in the middle. Germline loops: CDR1 KGHSH, CDR2 LQKENI. In DNA, the CDR3 is TGTGCCAGCTCACTACAGGCTGACGAAGCTTTCTTT. Translating it yields CASSLQADEAFF.

This clone appeared a single time. The gene calls are TRBV19 and TRBJ2-7; D is unresolved. Germline CDR1 reads LNHDA; CDR2 reads SQIVND (reference sequence). The CDR3 consists of 13 residues. Between the trimmed V and J ends, which lost 5 bases and 2 bases, there was a span of 10 bases. CDR3: CASSLTGAYEQYF. The DNA of the CDR3 is TGTGCCAGTAGTCTCACCGGAGCCTACGAGCAGTACTTC.

The chain recombines TRBV27 with TRBJ1-4; 7 nucleotides align to TRBD1. From germline, CDR1 is MNHEY and CDR2 SMNVEV (reference sequence). With V trimmed by 3 bases and J by 0 bases, 4 bases remained unmatched. This CDR3 is built from 16 residues. The CDR3 region has the DNA TGTGCCAGCAGTTTGAGACAGGGAGCAACTAATGAAAAACTGTTTTTT. Residues: CASSLRQGATNEKLFF.

This chain connects TRBV3-1 (or the pseudogene TRBV3-2) to TRBJ1-5; D call uncertain. V gave up 0 bases and J gave up 0 bases, with 6 bases separating them. The CDR3 extends over 15 amino acids. The germline CDR1 and CDR2 sequences are LGHDT and YNNKEL (reference sequence). The CDR3 DNA follows: TGTGCCAGCAGCCAAGATTATTATAGCAATCAGCCCCAGCATTTT. Translation: CASSQDYYSNQPQHF.

The chain couples TRBV2 to TRBJ2-3; D call uncertain. Deletions cut 1 base from V and 2 bases from J, with 7 bases between. Germline-derived CDR1 and CDR2 are SNHLY and FYNNEI. The CDR3 is made up of 14 amino acids. CDR3 amino acids: CASSEGRNTDTQYF. The DNA of the CDR3 is TGTGCCAGCAGTGAAGGGCGAAACACAGATACGCAGTATTTT.

The CDR3 spells CAWFGLSSEAFF. CDR3 nucleotide sequence: TGTGCCTGGTTCGGACTCTCTTCTGAAGCTTTCTTT. J is TRBJ1-1 and V is TRBV30; D gene unclear. The germline CDR1 and CDR2 sequences are GTSNPN and SVGIG (reference sequence). Trimming pared 5 bases from V and 6 bases from J, leaving 13 bases between. CDR3 length: 12 amino acids.

The J gene is TRBJ1-6, the V gene TRBV21-1; the table's TRBD1 call for D was not verified on the DNA. TRBV21-1 is reported as a pseudogene. The CDR3 spans 16 residues. CDR3: CASSKLVGTGGSPLHF. Written as DNA, the CDR3 is TGTGCCAGCAGCAAACTAGTGGGGACAGGGGGCTCACCCCTCCACTTT.

The chain joins TRBV19 to TRBJ1-5; no clear D gene. Germline V gene lookup returns CDR1 LNHDA and CDR2 SQIVND (reference sequence). This CDR3 spans 15 amino acids. Deletions cut 0 bases from V and 0 bases from J, with 6 bases between. The CDR3 nucleotides read TGTGCCAGTAGTATAGAGGGAGATAGCAATCAGCCCCAGCATTTT. Translated, it gives CASSIEGDSNQPQHF. Supplemented by reference TRBV19 and TRBJ1-5, the full variable domain reads DGGITQSPKYLFRKEGQNVTLSCEQNLNHDAMYWYRQDPGQGLRLIYYSQIVNDFQKGDIAEGYSVSREKKESFPLTVTSAQKNPTAFYLCASSIEGDSNQPQHFGDGTRLSIL.

This chain's CDR3 is CASRRTYNEQFF. CDR3 nucleotide sequence: TGCGCCAGCAGGCGCACCTACAATGAGCAGTTCTTC. The V call is TRBV5-1, the J call TRBJ2-1; D call uncertain. The germline CDR1 and CDR2 sequences are SGHRS and YFSETQ. V was trimmed by 5 bases and J by 2 bases, leaving 5 bases between them. CDR3 length equals 12 residues. Supplemented by reference TRBV5-1 and TRBJ2-1, the full variable domain reads KAGVTQTPRYLIKTRGQQVTLSCSPISGHRSVSWYQQTPGQGLQFLFEYFSETQRNKGNFPGRFSGRQFSNSRSEMNVSTLELGDSALYLCASRRTYNEQFFGPGTRLTVL.

V and J are TRBV3-1 (or the pseudogene TRBV3-2) and TRBJ1-2; TRBD1 matches 10 bases. The CDR3 contains 14 residues. Trimming took 4 bases from V and 7 from J; bases not matched to a gene: 6. Germline assignment: CDR1 LGHDT and CDR2 YNNKEL (reference sequence). CDR3 DNA sequence: TGTGCCAGCAGCCTGGGACAGGGGCCGCGTGGCTACACCTTC. It is translated as CASSLGQGPRGYTF.

The chain has TRBV4-3 and TRBJ1-1; D gene uncertain. The ends were cut back, 0 bases at V and 2 bases at J, with 13 bases in the middle. Germline CDR1 and CDR2: LGHNA and YSLEER. CDR3 length equals 16 residues. The CDR3 reads CASSQEVPGLNTEAFF. The CDR3 region has the DNA TGCGCCAGCAGCCAAGAAGTCCCGGGTTTAAACACTGAAGCTTTCTTT.

V is TRBV4-3 and J is TRBJ1-3, with D unresolved. V was cut by 0 bases and J by 1 base, with 16 bases left in between. Germline lookup yields CDR1 LGHNA and CDR2 YSLEER. CDR3 length: 18 residues. This chain's CDR3 is CASSQDPHSISSGNTIYF. In DNA, the CDR3 is TGCGCCAGCAGCCAAGATCCGCACAGCATTTCATCTGGAAACACCATATATTTT.

The rearrangement links TRBV6-2 or TRBV6-3 to TRBJ1-6; D not certain. Trimming cost V 2 bases and J 0 bases, with 17 bases left between them. Germline V gives CDR1 MNHEY, CDR2 SVGEGT. The CDR3 has 19 amino acids. Here the CDR3 DNA reads TGTGCCAGCAGTTACCAACACACGGACCTAAGCTCCTATAATTCACCCCTCCACTTT. Residues: CASSYQHTDLSSYNSPLHF.

In its sample, this clone was seen once. The V call is TRBV10-1, the J call TRBJ1-2; D unresolved. Looked up from germline, CDR1 is WNHNN and CDR2 is SYGVQD (reference sequence). This CDR3 contains 12 residues. Trimming pared 5 bases from V and 0 bases from J, leaving 4 bases between. As DNA, the CDR3 is TGCGCCAGCAGTTCATCTAACTATGGCTACACCTTC. Its protein is CASSSSNYGYTF.

The chain recombines TRBV20-1 with TRBJ2-1; no clear D. Germline V gives CDR1 DFQATT, CDR2 SNEGSKA (reference sequence). The CDR3 covers 9 residues. The V end lost 6 bases, the J end lost 6 bases, and 3 bases lay between the germline ends. The DNA of the CDR3 is TGCAGTGCGGGCAATGAGCAGTTCTTC. The encoded protein is CSAGNEQFF.

Concerning this clone itself: At one end the junction does not follow the germline gene, possibly because of a read error. The chain recombines TRBV7-2 with TRBJ2-7; D is possibly TRBD2 (6 bases). Germline V gene lookup returns CDR1 SGHTA and CDR2 FQGNSA. This CDR3 comprises 14 residues. As DNA, the CDR3 is TGTGCCAGCGGCTTAAGAGGGGTCGCGGGGGAGCAGTACTTC. Translating it yields CASGLRGVAGEQYF.

V gene TRBV30 combines with J gene TRBJ1-6; D is undetermined. The CDR3 loop spans 11 amino acids. With 0 bases removed from V and 10 bases from J, the gap between germline ends came to 4 bases. Germline lookup yields CDR1 GTSNPN and CDR2 SVGIG (reference sequence). The CDR3 nucleotides are TGTGCCTGGAGTGTTGACTCACCCCTCCACTTT. As protein: CAWSVDSPLHF. Using reference TRBV30 and TRBJ1-6 for the parts outside the CDR3, the full variable domain is SQTIHQWPATLVQPVGSPLSLECTVEGTSNPNLYWYRQAAGRGLQLLFYSVGIGQISSEVPQNLSASRPQDRQFILSSKKLLLSDSGFYLCAWSVDSPLHFGNGTRLTVT.

The chain joins TRBV2 to TRBJ1-2; 12 nucleotides align to TRBD1. This CDR3 is 13 amino acids long. Germline V CDR1 and CDR2: SNHLY, FYNNEI. V lost 7 bases and J lost 7; bases outside the gene matches: 4. CDR3: CASIRDRGPGYTF. Here the CDR3 DNA reads TGTGCCAGCATAAGGGACAGGGGGCCTGGCTACACCTTC.